The source of this T cell receptor beta chain is a study of blood T cell repertoires in COVID-19. Overall study: Acute and convalescent COVID-19 specimens originated in the United States, Italy and Spain. T cells, B-cell-depleted T cells, or PBMCs provided the cDNA or gDNA that served as material.

The authors' processing: Estimates of nucleated cell counts were drawn from the amplification of reference gene primers. Measured with immunoSEQ multiplex PCR; TCRdb has only the in-frame clones, and not every one. V and J calls and clone size are copied from that table; D and trimming were computed from the DNA. This table holds around 180,000 clones, approximately 89% found once. Recruitment covered about two dozen US areas and drew participants whose ages spanned roughly 18 to 95 years. The CDR3 covers 15 residues. V lost 5 bases to trimming and J lost 4 bases; unmatched junction nucleotides: 7. Germline values: CDR1 MNHEY, CDR2 SMNVEV (reference sequence).

The receptor comes from a woman between 40 and 55 years old with acute COVID-19. Sequenced: PBMCs or T cells enriched from blood (not recorded which). The genes are TRBV27 and TRBJ1-5; 8 bases match TRBD1. This CDR3 is CASSPGWTGNQPQHF. The CDR3 DNA sequence: TGTGCCAGCAGTCCGGGGTGGACAGGGAATCAGCCCCAGCATTTT.